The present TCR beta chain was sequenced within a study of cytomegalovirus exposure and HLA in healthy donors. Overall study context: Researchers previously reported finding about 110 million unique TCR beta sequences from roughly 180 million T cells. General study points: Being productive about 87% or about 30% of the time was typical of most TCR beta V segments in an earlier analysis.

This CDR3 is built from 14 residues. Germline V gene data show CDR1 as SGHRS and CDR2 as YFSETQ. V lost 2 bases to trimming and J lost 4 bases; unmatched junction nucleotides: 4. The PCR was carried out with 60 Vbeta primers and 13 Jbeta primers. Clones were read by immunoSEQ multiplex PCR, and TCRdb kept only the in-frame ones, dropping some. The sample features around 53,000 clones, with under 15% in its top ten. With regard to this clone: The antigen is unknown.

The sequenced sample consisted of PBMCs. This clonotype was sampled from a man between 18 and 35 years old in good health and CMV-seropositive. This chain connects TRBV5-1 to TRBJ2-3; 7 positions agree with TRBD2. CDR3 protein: CASSLGTKSDTQYF. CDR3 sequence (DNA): TGCGCCAGCAGCTTAGGGACTAAATCAGATACGCAGTATTTT. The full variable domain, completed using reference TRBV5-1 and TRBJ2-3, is KAGVTQTPRYLIKTRGQQVTLSCSPISGHRSVSWYQQTPGQGLQFLFEYFSETQRNKGNFPGRFSGRQFSNSRSEMNVSTLELGDSALYLCASSLGTKSDTQYFGPGTRLTVL.